The rows below give T cell receptor beta chains drawn from one sample of a study of T cell changes during pregnancy in multiple sclerosis. Profiled with immunoSEQ multiplex PCR; TCRdb holds only in-frame clones, not every one. The sample consists of some 36,000 clones, 90% of them appearing once. Sequencing used CD4+ T cells from peripheral blood mononuclear cells, obtained in the second trimester of pregnancy. Receptor source: a female donor with multiple sclerosis, enrolled in a pregnancy study. Each CDR3 is given with its conserved first and last residue. Fields, in order: V gene, D gene, clone size, J gene, CDR3 protein, CDR3 DNA. A D gene is named only where the DNA matches it firmly. Not all rows give a size; the values are once, few, many and, for expanded clones, a class.

>TRBV5-1|TRBD2|.|TRBJ2-1
CASSLEGSSGRASEQFF
TGCGCCAGCAGCTTGGAGGGTTCTAGCGGGAGGGCCAGTGAGCAGTTCTTC
>TRBV29-1|TRBD1|.|TRBJ2-5
CSNGDSRETQYF
TGCAGCAACGGGGACAGCAGGGAGACCCAGTACTTC
>TRBV10-3|.|once|TRBJ2-6
CAISESIGGAGANVLTF
TGTGCCATCAGTGAGTCTATAGGGGGAGCTGGGGCCAACGTCCTGACTTTC
>TRBV19|TRBD1|.|TRBJ1-2
CASSTISGTGDYGYTF
TGTGCCAGTAGTACGATCTCCGGGACAGGCGACTATGGCTACACCTTC
>TRBV5-1|TRBD1|.|TRBJ1-2
CASSLDGQGGSYTF
TGCGCCAGCAGCTTGGATGGACAGGGAGGTTCCTACACCTTC
>TRBV29-1|TRBD1|.|TRBJ2-7
CSVDRDRDSGEQYF
TGCAGCGTTGATCGGGACAGGGATTCAGGCGAGCAGTACTTC
>TRBV7-7|TRBD2|.|TRBJ2-5
CASSLGSGGPQETQYF
TGTGCCAGCAGCTTAGGGAGCGGGGGACCCCAAGAGACCCAGTACTTC
>TRBV9|.|.|TRBJ2-3
CASSVTGELGGLDTQYF
TGTGCCAGCAGCGTGACCGGGGAGCTCGGGGGATTAGATACGCAGTATTTT
>TRBV7-2|TRBD1|.|TRBJ2-7
CASSSRQGIEQYF
TGTGCCAGCAGCTCCCGACAGGGTATCGAGCAGTACTTC
>TRBV19|TRBD2|.|TRBJ2-5
CASSIDPPSVAGYQETQYF
TGTGCCAGTAGTATAGATCCCCCCTCTGTAGCGGGGTATCAAGAGACCCAGTACTTC
>TRBV7-3|TRBD1|.|TRBJ1-1
CASSAQQGAGTEAFF
TGTGCCAGCAGCGCCCAACAGGGGGCTGGCACTGAAGCTTTCTTT
>TRBV7-6|TRBD1|.|TRBJ1-4
CASATGQGNEKLFF
TGTGCCAGCGCGACCGGACAGGGAAATGAAAAACTGTTTTTT
>TRBV7-3|.|.|TRBJ2-5
CASSLQDQETQYF
TGTGCCAGCAGCTTACAGGACCAAGAGACCCAGTACTTC
>TRBV5-1|TRBD2|.|TRBJ2-3
CASSSISGNTDTQYF
TGCGCCAGCAGCTCAATTAGCGGGAACACAGATACGCAGTATTTT
>TRBV10-1|.|.|TRBJ1-1
CASSWVGRGVFF
TGCGCCAGCAGTTGGGTAGGCCGCGGGGTTTTCTTT
>TRBV7-8|.|.|TRBJ2-1
CASSRQGLGYNEQFF
TGTGCCAGCAGCCGACAGGGACTGGGATACAATGAGCAGTTCTTC
>TRBV5-1|TRBD2|.|TRBJ2-5
CASSFAGEGTETQYF
TGCGCCAGCAGCTTCGCGGGAGAGGGGACAGAGACCCAGTACTTC
>TRBV5-8|TRBD2|.|TRBJ2-3
CASSALAGGPDTQYF
TGTGCCAGCAGCGCACTAGCGGGAGGCCCAGATACGCAGTATTTT
>TRBV27|TRBD2|.|TRBJ2-3
CASSLGSTSGSTDTQYF
TGTGCCAGCAGTTTAGGATCGACTAGCGGAAGCACAGATACGCAGTATTTT
>TRBV19|TRBD2|.|TRBJ2-7
CASSIARVGLYEQYF
TGTGCCAGTAGTATAGCCAGGGTGGGACTATACGAGCAGTACTTC
>TRBV5-1|.|.|TRBJ2-5
CASSQGLSQETQYF
TGCGCCAGCAGCCAAGGACTGTCCCAAGAGACCCAGTACTTC
>TRBV9|.|once|TRBJ1-1
CASSVVSDTEAFF
TGTGCCAGCAGCGTAGTCTCAGACACTGAAGCTTTCTTT
>TRBV10-3|TRBD1|.|TRBJ1-2
CAISPETGMVWGYTF
TGTGCCATCAGTCCCGAGACAGGGATGGTTTGGGGCTACACCTTC
>TRBV10-3|.|.|TRBJ1-1
CAISEVGAMNTEAFF
TGTGCCATCAGTGAAGTAGGGGCCATGAACACTGAAGCTTTCTTT